This T cell receptor (beta chain) was found in a study of cytomegalovirus exposure and HLA in healthy donors. As for the study in general: Previous work identified 95 million to 120 million unique TCR beta sequences from roughly 170 million T cells.

CDR1 is SGHRS and CDR2 is YFSETQ in the germline V gene. With 4 bases clipped from V and 4 bases from J, the junction kept 7 bases outside the gene matches. This CDR3 region has 16 residues. Amplification used 60 Vbeta primers and 13 Jbeta primers. Here immunoSEQ multiplex PCR was the method, and the copy in TCRdb shows in-frame clones only, minus some. The table shows 100,000 to 150,000 clones, with 74% occurring only once. General study results and limits: TCR beta sequences numbering more than 15,000 were associated with HLA alleles at 0.05 false discovery rate in a later analysis.

This clone has a single count. Its antigen remains unknown. This sequence joins TRBV5-1 and TRBJ2-5; 13 nucleotides agree with TRBD2. The sequencing sample was made of PBMCs. The receptor's source is a male donor in good health and CMV-seronegative. The CDR3 DNA sequence: TGCGCCAGCAGCCAGACTAGCGGGGGGCCGGGAGAGACCCAGTACTTC. Residues: CASSQTSGGPGETQYF.